The rows below give T cell receptor beta chains drawn from one sample of a study of shared clonotypes between healthy human individuals. The assay was immunoSEQ multiplex PCR, and TCRdb's table has in-frame clones only and misses some. The profile shows about 2.4 million clones, more than 85% of them singletons. Sequenced material: naive CD4+ T cells from PBMCs. The receptors were sampled from a man aged 18 to 30 in good health. Some clones in this sample may be carry-over from other donors' samples. Each CDR3 is given with its conserved first and last residue. A D gene is named only where the DNA matches it firmly. A clone size is listed for some rows: how often the clone was seen (once, few, many), or a class if it is expanded.

D	size	V	J	DNA	CDR3
NA	NA	TRBV7-2	TRBJ2-7	TGTGCCAGCAGCTTAGTTGTCCCCCGCGAGCAGTACTTC	CASSLVVPREQYF
NA	NA	TRBV4-2	TRBJ2-5	TGTGCCAGCAGCCAAGAGGTAACGGGGAGGCAAGAGACCCAGTACTTC	CASSQEVTGRQETQYF
TRBD2	NA	TRBV19	TRBJ2-1	TGTGCCAGTAGTATTAGACTAGCGGGGCCAACGGAGCAGTTCTTC	CASSIRLAGPTEQFF
NA	NA	TRBV2	TRBJ2-1	TGTGCCAGCAGTGTCGGGGACAATGAGCAGTTCTTC	CASSVGDNEQFF
NA	NA	TRBV18	TRBJ2-1	TGTGCCAGCTCACTAAGGACCCCTTCGGATGAGCAGTTCTTC	CASSLRTPSDEQFF
TRBD2	NA	TRBV10-3	TRBJ2-2	TGTGCCATCAGCGGCCTAGCGGGAGGGAACACCGGGGAGCTGTTTTTT	CAISGLAGGNTGELFF
NA	NA	TRBV7-6	TRBJ2-2	TGTGCCAGCAGCTATGAGTCCGTCGGGGAGCTGCTTTTT	CASSYESVGELLF
TRBD1	NA	TRBV6-5	TRBJ2-3	TGTGCCAGCAGGTGGGACAGGGAGGCCTCAGATACGCAGTATTTT	CASRWDREASDTQYF
NA	NA	TRBV5-4	TRBJ2-1	TGTGCCAGCAGCTTGGGAGGGCAGAGCTCCTACAATGAGCAGTTCTTC	CASSLGGQSSYNEQFF
TRBD2	NA	TRBV4-3	TRBJ2-5	TGCGCCAGCAGCCAAGCCGGGGCGGGAGCGGAGACCCAGTACTTC	CASSQAGAGAETQYF
NA	NA	TRBV19	TRBJ2-5	TGTGCCAGTAAACCCCGGGGGATCGTGGAGACCCAGTACTTC	CASKPRGIVETQYF
NA	NA	TRBV4-2	TRBJ1-1	TGTGCCAGCAGCCAGAGTTTGCTAACCCACACTGAAGCTTTCTTT	CASSQSLLTHTEAFF
TRBD2	NA	TRBV7-3	TRBJ2-2	TGTGCCAGCAGCTTGGGAGCGGGAGGGAACACCGGGGAGCTGTTTTTT	CASSLGAGGNTGELFF
NA	once	TRBV9	TRBJ1-5	TGTGCCAGCAGCCACCAGTCCTACGATGTGACCCCAAGGGATATTAGTAGCAATCAGCCCCAGCATTTT	CASSHQSYDVTPRDISSNQPQHF
TRBD2	NA	TRBV18	TRBJ2-1	TGTGCCAGCTCACAGATAGCGGGAGGGCCAAGAAATGAGCAGTTCTTC	CASSQIAGGPRNEQFF
NA	NA	TRBV19	TRBJ1-1	TGTGCCAGTAGTCGGCGGGACACTGAAGCTTTCTTT	CASSRRDTEAFF
TRBD2	NA	TRBV19	TRBJ2-7	TGTGCCAGTAGTAAGGCTAGCGGGAGCCCCTCCTACGAGCAGTACTTC	CASSKASGSPSYEQYF
TRBD1	NA	TRBV18	TRBJ2-5	TGTGCCAGCTCACTCATACAGGGGTCCCAAGAGACCCAGTACTTC	CASSLIQGSQETQYF
NA	NA	TRBV7-9	TRBJ1-1	TGTGCCAGCACCATAGTCCAGAACACTGAAGCTTTCTTT	CASTIVQNTEAFF
TRBD1	NA	TRBV5-6	TRBJ1-5	TGTGCCAGCAGCTCTCCCGGGACAGGGAATCAGCCCCAGCATTTT	CASSSPGTGNQPQHF
NA	NA	TRBV9	TRBJ2-3	TGTGCCAGCAGCGTCTTCGGGCAGCCCTCTAGCACAGATACGCAGTATTTT	CASSVFGQPSSTDTQYF
TRBD1	NA	TRBV29-1	TRBJ2-7	TGCAGCGTTGTTCGGACAGGGGGCGTCAACTACGAGCAGTACTTC	CSVVRTGGVNYEQYF
NA	NA	TRBV28	TRBJ2-7	TGTGCCAGCAGTTTATCAGGGGACGAGCAGTACTTC	CASSLSGDEQYF
TRBD1	NA	TRBV6-6	TRBJ2-1	TGTGCCAGCAGTGTGGGACAGTCCTACAATGAGCAGTTCTTC	CASSVGQSYNEQFF
NA	NA	TRBV29-1	TRBJ2-7	TGCAGCGTTTTCTGGGACAAGTCCTACGAGCAGTACTTC	CSVFWDKSYEQYF
NA	once	TRBV7-2	TRBJ1-2	TGTGCCAGCAGCTGGACAGTTGACTACACCTTC	CASSWTVDYTF
TRBD1	once	TRBV29-1	TRBJ1-2	TGCAGCGTTGTCGGACAGGGGGTCTATGGCTACACCTTC	CSVVGQGVYGYTF
TRBD1	NA	TRBV11-2	TRBJ2-7	TGTGCCAGCAGCTTAGGGACAGGTCAGACCTACGAGCAGTACTTC	CASSLGTGQTYEQYF
NA	NA	TRBV7-9	TRBJ2-5	TGTGCCAGCAGCTCAAATACGGCCACCCAGTACTTC	CASSSNTATQYF
NA	NA	TRBV28	TRBJ2-5	TGTGCCAGCAGTTTCAGCAGGGCGCAAGAGACCCAGTACTTC	CASSFSRAQETQYF
TRBD1	NA	TRBV19	TRBJ2-3	TGTGCCAGTAGAAGACAGGGGGCGCGAGATACGCAGTATTTT	CASRRQGARDTQYF
NA	NA	TRBV7-7	TRBJ2-3	TGTGCCAGCTCTCGGGGCGGAGATACGCAGTATTTT	CASSRGGDTQYF